This T cell receptor (beta chain) was recovered during a study of blood T cell repertoires in COVID-19. In the study overall: Recovered status applied to Cohort 3 donors who had two consecutive negative PCRs. It also applied to those with clearance or with symptom resolution. T cells, B-cell-depleted T cells, or PBMCs provided the cDNA or gDNA that served as material. Both acute and convalescent COVID-19 samples were obtained from the United States, Italy and Spain.

This clone has only one observation. The study assigned cohorts using participant-reported clinical history. Clones were sequenced by immunoSEQ multiplex PCR, and TCRdb holds only the in-frame ones, with some missing. The table lists about 150,000 clones, around 80% of them singletons. This TCR was sampled from a woman in her 70s in a cohort exposed to, infected with or recovered from COVID-19 (not recorded which). Source material: PBMCs or T cells enriched from blood (not recorded which).

CDR3 sequence reads: CASREGPYNSPLHF. As DNA, the CDR3 is TGTGCCAGCAGGGAGGGTCCCTATAATTCACCCCTCCACTTT. V gene TRBV25-1 combines with J gene TRBJ1-6; D gene ambiguous. CDR1 and CDR2 from the germline V gene are MGHDK and SYGVNS. The CDR3 sequence is 14 residues long. V was pared by 6 bases and J by 2 bases, with 8 bases between.